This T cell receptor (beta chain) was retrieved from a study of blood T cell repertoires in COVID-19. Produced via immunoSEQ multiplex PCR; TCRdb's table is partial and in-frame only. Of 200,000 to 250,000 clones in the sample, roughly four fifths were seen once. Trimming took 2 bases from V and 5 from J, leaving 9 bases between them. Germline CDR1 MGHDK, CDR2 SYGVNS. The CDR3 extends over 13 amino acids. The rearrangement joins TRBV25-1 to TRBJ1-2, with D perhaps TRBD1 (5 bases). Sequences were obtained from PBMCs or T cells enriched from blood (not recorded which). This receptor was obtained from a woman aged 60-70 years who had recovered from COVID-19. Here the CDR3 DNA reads TGTGCCAGCAGTGAAGAAGACAGTTATGGCTACACCTTC. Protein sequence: CASSEEDSYGYTF.